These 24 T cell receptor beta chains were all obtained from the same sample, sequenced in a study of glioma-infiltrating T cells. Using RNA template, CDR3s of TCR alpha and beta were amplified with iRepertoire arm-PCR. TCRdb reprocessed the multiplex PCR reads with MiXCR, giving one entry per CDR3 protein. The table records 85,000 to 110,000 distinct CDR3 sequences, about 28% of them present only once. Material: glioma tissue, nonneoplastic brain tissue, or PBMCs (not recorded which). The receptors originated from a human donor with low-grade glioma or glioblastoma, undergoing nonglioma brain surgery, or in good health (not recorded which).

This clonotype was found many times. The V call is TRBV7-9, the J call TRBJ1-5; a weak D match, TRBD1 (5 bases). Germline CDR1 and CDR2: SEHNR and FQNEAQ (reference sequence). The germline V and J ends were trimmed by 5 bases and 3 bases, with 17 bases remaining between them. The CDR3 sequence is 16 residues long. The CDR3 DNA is TGTGCCAGCAGCCCAACATATGGGGGACCCAATCAGCCCCAGCATTTT. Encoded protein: CASSPTYGGPNQPQHF.

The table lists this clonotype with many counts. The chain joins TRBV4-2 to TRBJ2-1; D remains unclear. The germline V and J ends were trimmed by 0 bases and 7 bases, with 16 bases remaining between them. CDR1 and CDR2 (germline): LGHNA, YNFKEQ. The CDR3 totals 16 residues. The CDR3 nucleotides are TGTGCCAGCAGCCAAGAAGCTTCGCCGGTGTCAAATGAGCAGTTCTTC. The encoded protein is CASSQEASPVSNEQFF.

CDR3 protein: CASSYLGQLPGNPEAFF. CDR3 nucleotide sequence: TGTGCCAGCAGTTACTTGGGACAGCTCCCGGGGAATCCTGAAGCTTTCTTT. The V gene is TRBV6-6, the J gene TRBJ1-1; 7 nucleotides line up with TRBD1. The CDR3 length is 17 residues. Trimming at V came to 1 base and at J to 6 bases, leaving 14 bases not matched to a gene. The germline V gene encodes CDR1 MNHNY and CDR2 SVGAGI (reference sequence).

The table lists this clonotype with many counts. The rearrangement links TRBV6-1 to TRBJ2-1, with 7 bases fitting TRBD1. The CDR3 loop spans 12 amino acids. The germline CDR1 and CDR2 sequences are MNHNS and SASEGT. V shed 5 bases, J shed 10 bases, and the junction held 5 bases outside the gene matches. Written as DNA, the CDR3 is TGTGCCAGCAGTTCCCACAGGGGCGAGCAGTTCTTC. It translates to CASSSHRGEQFF.

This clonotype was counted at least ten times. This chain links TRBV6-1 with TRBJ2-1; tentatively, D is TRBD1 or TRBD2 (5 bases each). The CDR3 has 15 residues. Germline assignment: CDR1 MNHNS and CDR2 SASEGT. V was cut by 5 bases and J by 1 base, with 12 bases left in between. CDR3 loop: CASSPSGPSYNEQFF. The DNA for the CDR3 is TGTGCCAGCAGTCCTTCGGGGCCTTCCTACAATGAGCAGTTCTTC.

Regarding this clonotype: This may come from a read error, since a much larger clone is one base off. CDR3 DNA: TGCAGTGCCATGGACAGGAGGCTTACCGGGGAGCTGTTTTTT. Translating it yields CSAMDRRLTGELFF. The chain is built from TRBV20-1 and TRBJ2-2, with TRBD1 identical over 7 bases. The CDR3 runs to 14 residues. The V and J ends lost 6 bases and 5 bases, in that order; junction bases with no gene match: 9. The germline V gene has CDR1 DFQATT and CDR2 SNEGSKA (reference sequence).

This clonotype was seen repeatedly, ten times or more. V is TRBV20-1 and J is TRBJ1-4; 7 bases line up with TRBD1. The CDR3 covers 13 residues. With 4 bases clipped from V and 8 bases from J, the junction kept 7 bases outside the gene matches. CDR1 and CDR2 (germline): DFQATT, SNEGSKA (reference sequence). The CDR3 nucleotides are TGCAGTGCTAAACAGGGGAGTGGGGAAAAACTGTTTTTT. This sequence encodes CSAKQGSGEKLFF.

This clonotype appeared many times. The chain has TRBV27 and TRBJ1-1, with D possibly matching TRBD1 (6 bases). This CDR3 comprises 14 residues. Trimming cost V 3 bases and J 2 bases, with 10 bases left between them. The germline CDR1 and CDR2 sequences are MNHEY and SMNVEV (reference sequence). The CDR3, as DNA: TGTGCCAGCAGTTTCGGGGGGGCCAACACTGAAGCTTTCTTT. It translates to CASSFGGANTEAFF.

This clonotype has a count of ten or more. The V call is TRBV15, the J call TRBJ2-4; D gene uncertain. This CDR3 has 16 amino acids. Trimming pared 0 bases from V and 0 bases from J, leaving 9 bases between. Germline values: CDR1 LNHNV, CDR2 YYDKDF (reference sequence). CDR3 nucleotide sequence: TGTGCCACCAGCAGAGATGGCGGAGTAGCCAAAAACATTCAGTACTTC. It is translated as CATSRDGGVAKNIQYF.

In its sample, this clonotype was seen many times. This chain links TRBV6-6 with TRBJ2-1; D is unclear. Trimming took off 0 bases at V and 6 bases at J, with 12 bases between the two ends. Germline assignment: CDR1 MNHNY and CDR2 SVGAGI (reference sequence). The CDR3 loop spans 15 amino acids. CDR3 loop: CASSYSPRSINEQFF. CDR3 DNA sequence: TGTGCCAGCAGTTACTCTCCCAGGAGCATCAATGAGCAGTTCTTC.

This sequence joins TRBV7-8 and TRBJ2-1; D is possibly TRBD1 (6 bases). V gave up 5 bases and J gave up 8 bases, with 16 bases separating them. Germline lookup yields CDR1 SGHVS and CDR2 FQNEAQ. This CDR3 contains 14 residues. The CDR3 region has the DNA TGTGCCAGCAGCCCTGTCAGGGGACGTGATGAGCAGTTCTTC. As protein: CASSPVRGRDEQFF.

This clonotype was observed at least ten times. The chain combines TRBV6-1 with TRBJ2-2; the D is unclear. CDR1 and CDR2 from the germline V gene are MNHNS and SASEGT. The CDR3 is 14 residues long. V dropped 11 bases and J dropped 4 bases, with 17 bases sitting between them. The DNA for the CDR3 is TGTGCCTACCAGCAGACGACCCCCACCGGGGAGCTGTTTTTT. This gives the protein CAYQQTTPTGELFF.

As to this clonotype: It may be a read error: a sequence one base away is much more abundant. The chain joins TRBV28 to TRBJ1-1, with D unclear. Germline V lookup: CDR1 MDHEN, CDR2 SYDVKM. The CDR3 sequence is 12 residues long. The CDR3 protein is CASSLWGGEASF. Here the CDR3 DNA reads TGTGCCAGCAGTTTATGGGGCGGTGAAGCTTCCTTT.

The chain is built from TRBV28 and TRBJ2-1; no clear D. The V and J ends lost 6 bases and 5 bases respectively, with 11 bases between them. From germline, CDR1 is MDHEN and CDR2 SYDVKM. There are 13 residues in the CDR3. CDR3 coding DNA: TGTGCCAGCAGCTTGATGAAGCACAATGAGCAGTTCTTC. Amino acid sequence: CASSLMKHNEQFF.

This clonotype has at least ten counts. The CDR3 coding sequence is TGTGCCAGTTCGGACAGGCTTAATGAAAAACTGTTTTTT. Protein: CASSDRLNEKLFF. This chain links TRBV6-1 with TRBJ1-4, with TRBD1 matching over 7 bases. The CDR3 is 13 amino acids. V shed 9 bases and J 4 bases; nucleotides not matched to a gene: 5. Germline V gene data show CDR1 as MNHNS and CDR2 as SASEGT.

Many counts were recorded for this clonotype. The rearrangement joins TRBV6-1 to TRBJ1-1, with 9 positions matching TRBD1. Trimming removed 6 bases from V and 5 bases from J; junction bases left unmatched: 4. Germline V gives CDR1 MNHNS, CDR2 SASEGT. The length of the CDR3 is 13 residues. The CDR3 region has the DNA TGTGCCAGCAGGGGACAGGGTGAGACTGAAGCTTTCTTT. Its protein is CASRGQGETEAFF.

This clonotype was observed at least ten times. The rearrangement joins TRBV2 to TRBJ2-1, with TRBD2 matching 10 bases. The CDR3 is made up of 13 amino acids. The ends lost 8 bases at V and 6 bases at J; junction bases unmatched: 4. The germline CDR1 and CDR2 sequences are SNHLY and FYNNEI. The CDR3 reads CASLAGVPNEQFF. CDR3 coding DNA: TGTGCCAGCCTAGCGGGGGTACCCAATGAGCAGTTCTTC.

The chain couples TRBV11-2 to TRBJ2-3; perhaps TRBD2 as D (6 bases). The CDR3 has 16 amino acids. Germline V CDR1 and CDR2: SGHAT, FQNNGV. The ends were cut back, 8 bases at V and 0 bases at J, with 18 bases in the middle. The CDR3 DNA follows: TGTGCCAGCCGGCCAGCGGGTGTTTCTAGCACAGATACGCAGTATTTT. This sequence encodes CASRPAGVSSTDTQYF.

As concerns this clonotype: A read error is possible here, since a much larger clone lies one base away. CDR3 in DNA: TGTGCCAGCAGTTTTATAGCGGGGGACCAAGAGACCCAGTACTTC. Protein product: CASSFIAGDQETQYF. The V call is TRBV12-3 or TRBV12-4, the J call TRBJ2-5; 9 bases are a match to TRBD2. The CDR3 loop spans 15 amino acids. Losses at the gene ends were 3 bases for V and 0 bases for J; bases not matched to a gene: 2.

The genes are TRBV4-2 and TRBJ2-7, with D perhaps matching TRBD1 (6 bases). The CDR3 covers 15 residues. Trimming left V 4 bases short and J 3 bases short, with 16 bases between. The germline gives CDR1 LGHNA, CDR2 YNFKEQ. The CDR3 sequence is CASSLRDNPYYEQYF. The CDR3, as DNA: TGTGCCAGCAGCCTCCGGGACAATCCTTACTACGAGCAGTACTTC.

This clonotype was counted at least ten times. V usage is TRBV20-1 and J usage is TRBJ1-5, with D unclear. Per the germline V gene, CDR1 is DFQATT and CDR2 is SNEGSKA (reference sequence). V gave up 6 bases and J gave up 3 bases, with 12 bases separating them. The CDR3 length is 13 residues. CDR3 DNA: TGCAGTGCCAAAGGTACCTACAATCAGCCCCAGCATTTT. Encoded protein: CSAKGTYNQPQHF.

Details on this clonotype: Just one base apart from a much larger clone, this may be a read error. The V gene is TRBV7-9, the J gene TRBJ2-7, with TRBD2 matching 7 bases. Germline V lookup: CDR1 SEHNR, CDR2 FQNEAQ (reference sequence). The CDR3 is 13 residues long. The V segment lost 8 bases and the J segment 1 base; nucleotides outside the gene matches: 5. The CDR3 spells CASRTRGSYEQYF. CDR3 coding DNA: TGTGCCAGCCGGACTAGAGGATCCTACGAGCAGTACTTC.

In DNA form, the CDR3 reads TGCGCCAGCACCGGGACTAGCGGGGCGATCCAAGAGACCCAGTACTTC. Amino acid sequence: CASTGTSGAIQETQYF. V gene TRBV5-1 combines with J gene TRBJ2-5, with TRBD2 matching over 13 bases. Losses at the gene ends were 6 bases for V and 1 base for J; bases not matched to a gene: 6. Germline V lookup: CDR1 SGHRS, CDR2 YFSETQ. The CDR3 extends over 16 amino acids.

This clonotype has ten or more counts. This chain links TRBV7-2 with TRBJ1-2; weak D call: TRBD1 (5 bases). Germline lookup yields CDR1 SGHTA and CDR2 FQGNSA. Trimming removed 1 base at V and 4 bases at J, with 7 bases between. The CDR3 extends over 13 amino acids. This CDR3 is CASSLVGTYGYTF. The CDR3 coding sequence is TGTGCCAGCAGCTTAGTTGGGACCTATGGCTACACCTTC.